This T cell receptor (beta chain) was captured by sequencing in a study of blood T cell repertoires in COVID-19. Across the whole study: COVID-19 samples collected from the United States, Italy and Spain covered acute and convalescent phases. T cells, B-cell-depleted T cells, or PBMCs supplied cDNA or gDNA.

This clone was seen a few times. The Seattle site enrolled patients during active infection and followed them longitudinally. In the original analysis: The authors estimated nucleated cell counts from reference gene primer amplification. Sequenced by immunoSEQ multiplex PCR; TCRdb stores in-frame clones only, minus some. That table is the source of V, J and clone size, and D and trimming were worked out from the DNA. The sample holds 250,000 or so clones, around 87% seen once. CDR3 length: 14 amino acids. Germline CDR1 is MNHNS and CDR2 is SASEGT. V shed 3 bases, J shed 4 bases, and the junction held 3 bases outside the gene matches.

This receptor was taken from an older woman with COVID-19, enrolled during active disease. What was sequenced was peripheral blood. The rearrangement joins TRBV6-1 to TRBJ1-5; 7 bases align to TRBD1. This CDR3 reads CASSDQQGNQPQHF. DNA of the CDR3: TGTGCCAGCAGTGATCAACAGGGGAATCAGCCCCAGCATTTT.